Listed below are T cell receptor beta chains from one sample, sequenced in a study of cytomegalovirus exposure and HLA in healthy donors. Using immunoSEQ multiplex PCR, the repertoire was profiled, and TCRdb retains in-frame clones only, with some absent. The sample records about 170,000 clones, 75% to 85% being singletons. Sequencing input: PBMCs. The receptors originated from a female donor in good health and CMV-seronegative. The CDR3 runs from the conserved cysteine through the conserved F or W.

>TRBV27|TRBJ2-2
CASTKGDRVNTGELFF
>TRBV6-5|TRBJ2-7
CATRTGGNYEQYF
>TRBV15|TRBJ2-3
CATSPRLANTDTQYF
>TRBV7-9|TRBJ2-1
CASSLRLELNEQFF
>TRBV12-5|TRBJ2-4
CASGRTGENIQYF
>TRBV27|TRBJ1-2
CASSLGQGATGGYTF
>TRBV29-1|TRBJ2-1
CSVAGLAGMSYNEQFF
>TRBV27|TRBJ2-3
CASSLFGLAGGGGDTQYF
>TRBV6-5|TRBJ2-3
CASSWGGTDTQYF
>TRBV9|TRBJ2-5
CACSGGGGASETQYF
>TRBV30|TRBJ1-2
CAWSALTGGYGYTF
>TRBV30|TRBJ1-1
CAWSTGGRTEAFF
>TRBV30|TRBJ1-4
CAWSVPGREKLFF
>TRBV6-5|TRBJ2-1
CASRTSHQYNEQFF
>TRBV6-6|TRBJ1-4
CASSLGTGAGEKLFF
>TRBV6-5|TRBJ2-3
CASRPGLAGTDTQYF
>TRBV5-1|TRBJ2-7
CASSWRGGFNVEQYF
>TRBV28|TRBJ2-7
CASIEQLGGYEQYF
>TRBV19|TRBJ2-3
CASSDIQGVGTDTQYF
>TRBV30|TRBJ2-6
CAWSVSRVSAGANVLTF
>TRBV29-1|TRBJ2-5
CSVAQGQETQYF
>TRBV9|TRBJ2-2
CASSLTKTSNFTGELFF
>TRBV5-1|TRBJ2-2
CASSLASGRGELFF
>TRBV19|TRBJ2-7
CASSIGGYEQYF
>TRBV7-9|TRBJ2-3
CASSLRQGTDTQYF
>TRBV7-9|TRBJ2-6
CASSPWYYGPGRANVLTF
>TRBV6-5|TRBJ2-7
CASSYSSGYSYEQYF
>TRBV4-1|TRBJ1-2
CASSQDPSRGSVGYTF
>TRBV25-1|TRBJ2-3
CASSGATAFF
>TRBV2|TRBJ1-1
CASSASGREAAFF
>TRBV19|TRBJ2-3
CASSTGLAGNTDTQYF
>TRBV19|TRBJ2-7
CASSAGLADTYEQYF
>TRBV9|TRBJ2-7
CASSVAGGGKLAGQDEQYF